This TCR beta chain was identified during a study of cytomegalovirus exposure and HLA in healthy donors. Germline CDR1 reads LNHDA; CDR2 reads SQIVND (reference sequence). This CDR3 contains 21 residues. Trimming cost V 1 base and J 7 bases; bases outside gene matches: 21. A multiplex PCR was run with 60 Vbeta primers and 13 Jbeta primers. TCRdb's copy holds only in-frame clones and misses some; the assay was immunoSEQ multiplex PCR. Of about 140,000 clones in the sample, roughly four fifths are singletons; the top ten hold roughly 3.2%. Source material: PBMCs. The sequence was collected from a man between 18 and 29 years old in good health and CMV-seropositive. This chain links TRBV19 with TRBJ1-4; 10 positions match TRBD1. The CDR3 DNA reads as TGTGCCAGTAGTATAGGACCGGGGGACAGGGGACGTACTATTCTTGGTGAAAAACTGTTTTTT. This codes for CASSIGPGDRGRTILGEKLFF.